The 20 T cell receptor beta chains below come from one sample, sequenced in a study of identical twins (dated by TCRdb to about 2016). The library was obtained by 5' RACE. Sequenced on an Illumina HiSeq 2000. TCRdb took the public reads, trimmed them with fastp at Q25, ran MiXCR for clone calling and kept in-frame beta chains. Each CDR3 protein appears once, grouped with its most common genes and DNA. Within this sample are under 1 million distinct CDR3 sequences, with 12% of them counted one time only. Roughly 1.5% of the sample is taken by the ten largest. This sample was shared with a second study, whose subject was yellow fever vaccine responses in identical twins.

Sequencing was carried out using PBMCs. The receptors were gathered from a woman aged 18-30 years in good health.

This clonotype came up a few times. The chain uses TRBV2 and TRBJ2-2; D remains ambiguous. The CDR3 extends over 15 amino acids. Germline loops: CDR1 SNHLY, CDR2 FYNNEI. V was trimmed by 6 bases and J by 3 bases, leaving 14 bases between them. CDR3 DNA: TGTGCCAGCAGAACCCCTAGACTGTACACCGGGGAGCTGTTTTTT. As protein: CASRTPRLYTGELFF.

J is TRBJ2-3 and V is TRBV29-1; unclear D gene. This CDR3 has 14 amino acids. Trimming pared 1 base from V and 5 bases from J, leaving 13 bases between. From germline, CDR1 is SQVTM and CDR2 ANQGSEA. Here the CDR3 reads CSVEVRGDGDTQYF. CDR3 in DNA: TGCAGCGTTGAAGTCCGTGGGGATGGAGATACGCAGTATTTT.

This clonotype was detected many times. This chain joins TRBV5-1 and TRBJ2-3, with 10 bases matching TRBD2. Germline assignment: CDR1 SGHRS and CDR2 YFSETQ. This CDR3 spans 17 amino acids. The V segment lost 2 bases and the J segment 6 bases; nucleotides outside the gene matches: 12. For the CDR3, the DNA is TGCGCCAGCAGCTTCTCGAGCGGGGGGGAATTCGGGGATACGCAGTATTTT. It codes for CASSFSSGGEFGDTQYF.

J is TRBJ2-7 and V is TRBV7-2; the D gene is possibly TRBD2 (6 bases). V was clipped by 0 bases and J by 4 bases, with 13 bases between them. This CDR3 region has 15 residues. The germline V gene encodes CDR1 SGHTA and CDR2 FQGNSA. CDR3 region: CASSLAWGGGYEQYF. Here the CDR3 DNA reads TGTGCCAGCAGCTTAGCGTGGGGAGGCGGATACGAGCAGTACTTC. The full variable domain, completed using reference TRBV7-2 and TRBJ2-7, is GAGVSQSPSNKVTEKGKDVELRCDPISGHTALYWYRQSLGQGLEFLIYFQGNSAPDKSGLPSDRFSAERTGGSVSTLTIQRTQQEDSAVYLCASSLAWGGGYEQYFGPGTRLTVT.

The sample holds a few counts of this clonotype. V usage is TRBV6-1 and J usage is TRBJ1-2; D is undetermined. The CDR3 length is 13 residues. V gave up 6 bases and J gave up 9 bases, with 17 bases separating them. The germline V gene has CDR1 MNHNS and CDR2 SASEGT. CDR3 sequence reads: CASSGISGHSYTF. CDR3 sequence (DNA): TGTGCCAGCAGCGGGATAAGTGGGCATAGCTACACCTTC.

The chain has TRBV28 and TRBJ1-6; perhaps TRBD1 as D (6 bases). This CDR3 spans 12 amino acids. V was cut by 10 bases and J by 8 bases, with 12 bases left in between. In germline, CDR1 is MDHEN, CDR2 SYDVKM. The CDR3 DNA reads TGTGCCACACAGGGTGGGGATTCACCCCTCCACTTT. It encodes CATQGGDSPLHF. The full variable domain, its missing parts supplied by reference TRBV28 and TRBJ1-6, is DVKVTQSSRYLVKRTGEKVFLECVQDMDHENMFWYRQDPGLGLRLIYFSYDVKMKEKGDIPEGYSVSREKKERFSLILESASTNQTSMYLCATQGGDSPLHFGNGTRLTVT.

The chain has TRBV28 and TRBJ2-7; D remains unclear. This CDR3 is built from 14 residues. Germline V gives CDR1 MDHEN, CDR2 SYDVKM. V lost 3 bases and J lost 4, with 13 bases in between. The DNA of the CDR3 is TGTGCCAGCAGTTTGCCTTTACCCTATTACGAGCAGTACTTC. Translating gives CASSLPLPYYEQYF.

This chain connects TRBV15 to TRBJ2-5; D remains ambiguous. CDR3 length equals 12 residues. Germline CDR1 is LNHNV and CDR2 is YYDKDF (reference sequence). The V gene lost 1 base and the J gene lost 5 bases, with 5 bases spanning the gap. CDR3 nucleotides: TGTGCCACCAGCAGAGGGTTTGAGACCCAGTACTTC. Amino acid sequence: CATSRGFETQYF.

This chain uses TRBV4-1 with TRBJ2-3; D is uncertain. Deletions cut 2 bases from V and 0 bases from J, with 3 bases between. CDR1 is MGHRA and CDR2 is YSYEKL in the germline V gene. The CDR3 runs 13 residues. The CDR3: CASSQQSTDTQYF. The CDR3 nucleotides are TGCGCCAGCAGCCAACAGAGCACAGATACGCAGTATTTT.

This clonotype was counted between two and nine times. The chain carries TRBV27 and TRBJ2-1; 10 bases match TRBD1. The germline V gene encodes CDR1 MNHEY and CDR2 SMNVEV (reference sequence). The length of the CDR3 is 14 residues. Germline trimming cut 8 bases from V and 5 bases from J; bases unmatched to any gene: 6. CDR3 sequence (DNA): TGTGCCAGCCACGGACAGGGGGGGGACAATGAGCAGTTCTTC. This sequence encodes CASHGQGGDNEQFF.

The chain joins TRBV29-1 to TRBJ2-1; D not certain. There are 11 residues in the CDR3. Trimming pared 0 bases from V and 10 bases from J, leaving 7 bases between. Germline values: CDR1 SQVTM, CDR2 ANQGSEA. The CDR3 protein is CSVEDRWEQFF. The CDR3 nucleotides are TGCAGCGTTGAAGATCGGTGGGAGCAGTTCTTC.

This clonotype was seen many times. This rearrangement joins TRBV3-1 to TRBJ2-1; TRBD2 aligns across 9 bases. The length of the CDR3 is 17 residues. CDR1 is LGHDT and CDR2 is YNNKEL in the germline V gene (reference sequence). V dropped 5 bases and J dropped 0; count of bases not matched to a gene: 8. The CDR3 DNA is TGTGCCAGCAGCGTACGCGGGGGGGCCTTCTCCTACAATGAGCAGTTCTTC. Protein sequence: CASSVRGGAFSYNEQFF.

This clonotype appeared many times. V usage is TRBV24-1 and J usage is TRBJ2-1; D is uncertain. V was pared by 4 bases and J by 1 base, with 19 bases between. The length of the CDR3 is 18 residues. Germline V gene data show CDR1 as KGHDR and CDR2 as SFDVKD. The DNA of the CDR3 is TGTGCCACCAGTGACGCTGAAATCGGACGCGATTCCTACAATGAGCAGTTCTTC. This gives the protein CATSDAEIGRDSYNEQFF.

This clonotype was seen a few times. The chain is built from TRBV19 and TRBJ1-5; maybe TRBD1 (6 bases). Trimming took off 3 bases at V and 6 bases at J, with 18 bases between the two ends. Germline V lookup: CDR1 LNHDA, CDR2 SQIVND (reference sequence). The length of the CDR3 is 16 residues. The CDR3 DNA reads as TGTGCCAGTAGTATCGGGGCGCACAGGGACTCTCAGCCCCAGCATTTT. It codes for CASSIGAHRDSQPQHF.

This clonotype turned up a few times. V and J are TRBV9 and TRBJ2-2; 8 positions agree with TRBD2. This CDR3 region has 17 residues. Germline CDR1 reads SGDLS; CDR2 reads YYNGEE. The V gene end was trimmed by 4 bases and the J gene end by 5 bases; junction bases not matched to a gene: 13. CDR3 nucleotides: TGTGCCAGCAGCAAACTAGCGGCCAAGACCACTACCGGGGAGCTGTTTTTT. Translating gives CASSKLAAKTTTGELFF.

A few counts support this clonotype. The rearrangement links TRBV12-3 or TRBV12-4 to TRBJ1-6, with TRBD1 matching over 7 bases. With V trimmed by 6 bases and J by 0 bases, 5 bases remained unmatched. This CDR3 has 16 residues. CDR3 nucleotide sequence: TGTGCCAGCAGCTCGACAGGGAGCTCCTATAATTCACCCCTCCACTTT. This translates into CASSSTGSSYNSPLHF.

This clonotype was seen repeatedly, ten times or more. V gene TRBV5-1 combines with J gene TRBJ2-3; D unresolved. V shed 6 bases and J shed 2 bases, with 7 bases lying between them. The CDR3 covers 12 residues. Germline V lookup: CDR1 SGHRS, CDR2 YFSETQ. The DNA for the CDR3 is TGCGCCAGCATAGATTTCACAGATACGCAGTATTTT. Amino acids: CASIDFTDTQYF.

The V gene is TRBV12-3 or TRBV12-4, the J gene TRBJ2-5; perhaps TRBD1 as D (5 bases). The CDR3 is 15 residues long. The ends were cut back, 0 bases at V and 2 bases at J, with 10 bases in the middle. This CDR3 is CASSLASQGQETQYF. In DNA, the CDR3 is TGTGCCAGCAGTTTAGCGTCTCAGGGACAAGAGACCCAGTACTTC.

In this sample, this clonotype turned up a few times. The chain links TRBV5-6 to TRBJ2-2; 8 bases match TRBD1. Germline CDR1 SGHDT, CDR2 YYEEEE. V lost 6 bases to trimming and J lost 8 bases; unmatched junction nucleotides: 6. The CDR3 length is 13 residues. The DNA for the CDR3 is TGTGCCAGCAAGAAGACAGGGGTAGGGGAGCTGTTTTTT. Its protein product is CASKKTGVGELFF.

This clonotype appeared a few times. This chain uses TRBV5-1 with TRBJ1-4; 7 nucleotides align to TRBD1. This CDR3 contains 15 residues. J was trimmed by 5 bases and V by 7 bases; bases with no gene match: 11. The germline V gene has CDR1 SGHRS and CDR2 YFSETQ. The CDR3 reads CASSKGAEGNEKLFF. Written as DNA, the CDR3 is TGCGCCAGCTCGAAGGGGGCCGAGGGAAATGAAAAACTGTTTTTT.